This TCR beta chain was found in a study of metastatic and nonmetastatic thyroid tumors. This clone was counted only a few times. This may come from a read error, since a much larger clone is one base off. Because the CDR3 is missing its conserved closing phenylalanine or tryptophan, this is likely a read error. The CDR3 is made up of 15 amino acids. Germline V gene sequence: CDR1 SGHTA, CDR2 FQGNSA. Trimming took 4 bases from V and 0 from J, leaving 7 bases between them. Patients had received no treatment of any kind before thyroid surgery. TCRdb ran MiXCR on the PCR reads. The repertoire consists of around 30,000 clones, with roughly 20% occurring once and the leading ten covering less than 4%.

This clonotype was sampled from a male donor with papillary thyroid cancer or a benign thyroid nodule (not recorded which). Some clones in this sample may be carry-over from other donors' samples. The V gene is TRBV7-2, the J gene TRBJ2-6; no clear D gene. Material for sequencing was tumor tissue. Here the CDR3 reads CASSSRHSGANVLTS. In DNA, the CDR3 is TGTGCCAGCAGCTCCAGACACTCTGGGGCCAACGTCCTGACTTCC.